The clone carrying this T cell receptor beta chain has just a few counts. This sample is drawn from a study of identical twins. It was template switching that added a universal primer site, and there were unique molecular identifiers on the cDNA. TCRdb redid the calling of the 5' RACE reads with MiXCR, one entry per CDR3 protein. The table shows 1.5 million to 2 million distinct CDR3 sequences, with about 32% occurring only once. Germline values: CDR1 SNHLY, CDR2 FYNNEI. J was trimmed by 9 bases and V by 2 bases; bases with no gene match: 7. This CDR3 region has 17 residues. This chain uses TRBV2 with TRBJ2-1, with 16 nucleotides matching TRBD2. The sequence came from a newborn girl in good health. Sequencing input: cord blood. The CDR3: CASSERGLAGGPSEQFF. CDR3 DNA sequence: TGTGCCAGCAGTGAACGGGGACTAGCGGGGGGGCCCAGTGAGCAGTTCTTC.